One sample yielded the 21 T cell receptor beta chains listed below, sequenced in a study of T cells expressing NK-cell markers. TCRdb derives one entry per CDR3 protein from the 5' RACE reads, leaving out DNA. Its table lists about 460,000 distinct CDR3 sequences. Sequencing used blood T cells: a sorted CD56 or NKG2C T cell subset, CD4+ or CD8+ T cells, or bulk PBMC T cells (not recorded which). These receptors were collected from a woman in her forties or fifties in good health.

The chain employs TRBV18 and TRBJ1-1; TCRdb's D gene call, TRBD1, goes unchecked for lack of DNA. The germline gives CDR1 KGHSH, CDR2 LQKENI. This CDR3 has 17 amino acids. This CDR3 reads CASSPLGPGQGNTEAFF. Drawing the rest from reference TRBV18 and TRBJ1-1, the complete variable domain is NAGVMQNPRHLVRRRGQEARLRCSPMKGHSHVYWYRQLPEEGLKFMVYLQKENIIDESGMPKERFSAEFPKEGPSILRIQQVVRGDSAAYFCASSPLGPGQGNTEAFFGQGTRLTVV.

The CDR3 sequence: CASGGQGNTEAFF. The chain has TRBV12-3 or TRBV12-4 and TRBJ1-1; the D gene TCRdb calls, TRBD1, cannot be checked with no DNA. The CDR3 is 13 residues long.

The chain combines TRBV25-1 with TRBJ1-4; TCRdb's D call, TRBD1, is unchecked because there is no DNA. Germline V CDR1 and CDR2: MGHDK, SYGVNS. The CDR3 is 15 residues long. CDR3 in amino acids: CASSEGGEGYEKLFF.

J is TRBJ2-7 and V is TRBV18; TCRdb outputs TRBD1, but without DNA this stays unchecked. Looked up from germline, CDR1 is KGHSH and CDR2 is LQKENI. This CDR3 is 15 amino acids long. The CDR3 sequence is CASSQDRQQTYEQYF. The full variable domain, in which reference TRBV18 and TRBJ2-7 provide the parts outside the CDR3, is NAGVMQNPRHLVRRRGQEARLRCSPMKGHSHVYWYRQLPEEGLKFMVYLQKENIIDESGMPKERFSAEFPKEGPSILRIQQVVRGDSAAYFCASSQDRQQTYEQYFGPGTRLTVT.

The chain couples TRBV20-1 to TRBJ1-1. Germline values: CDR1 DFQATT, CDR2 SNEGSKA (reference sequence). The CDR3 has 13 amino acids. The CDR3 reads CSASGILNTEAFF.

This chain connects TRBV7-2 to TRBJ2-3; TCRdb indicates TRBD2, and absent DNA this call remains unverified. CDR1 and CDR2 (germline): SGHTA, FQGNSA. There are 15 residues in the CDR3. The CDR3 reads CASSLQRTTRDTQYF.

The V call is TRBV24-1, the J call TRBJ2-1; TCRdb's D call, TRBD1, is unchecked because there is no DNA. The CDR3 sequence is 15 residues long. Germline-derived CDR1 and CDR2 are KGHDR and SFDVKD. CDR3 in amino acids: CATSGKGQGFDEQFF.

The chain is built from TRBV19 and TRBJ1-5; TCRdb picks TRBD1, but there is no DNA to check that call. The CDR3 totals 16 residues. From germline, CDR1 is LNHDA and CDR2 SQIVND (reference sequence). The CDR3 protein is CASSPMGQGGNQPQHF.

CDR3 amino acids: CASSIQGNQETQYF. The chain carries TRBV19 and TRBJ2-5; there is no DNA to check the TCRdb D call of TRBD1. Germline assignment: CDR1 LNHDA and CDR2 SQIVND (reference sequence). The CDR3 length is 14 residues. Full variable domain (missing parts from reference TRBV19 and TRBJ2-5): DGGITQSPKYLFRKEGQNVTLSCEQNLNHDAMYWYRQDPGQGLRLIYYSQIVNDFQKGDIAEGYSVSREKKESFPLTVTSAQKNPTAFYLCASSIQGNQETQYFGPGTRLLVL.

The gene calls are TRBV12-5 and TRBJ2-1. CDR1 is LGHNT and CDR2 is FRNRAP in the germline V gene. The CDR3 contains 12 residues. The CDR3 protein is CASGHSFNEQFF.

This chain connects TRBV20-1 to TRBJ1-1. CDR3 length: 11 amino acids. Germline V gives CDR1 DFQATT, CDR2 SNEGSKA (reference sequence). This CDR3 reads CSAVQATEAFF.

The gene calls are TRBV2 and TRBJ1-3; the D call from TCRdb, TRBD1, cannot be confirmed without DNA. Germline CDR1 SNHLY, CDR2 FYNNEI. The CDR3 has 15 amino acids. The CDR3 here is CASSQDRGTGNTIYF.

This CDR3 reads CSVRQSGREAFF. The chain employs TRBV29-1 and TRBJ1-1. The CDR3 totals 12 residues. CDR1 is SQVTM, CDR2 ANQGSEA, per germline.

V gene TRBV20-1 combines with J gene TRBJ2-3. The CDR3 runs to 15 residues. The germline V gene has CDR1 DFQATT and CDR2 SNEGSKA (reference sequence). CDR3 amino acids: CSARGLVSGTDTQYF.

The V gene is TRBV20-1, the J gene TRBJ2-1. CDR1 and CDR2 (germline): DFQATT, SNEGSKA (reference sequence). CDR3 length: 13 residues. The CDR3 protein is CSARPAGSNEQFF.

The V and J genes are TRBV5-1 and TRBJ2-3; TCRdb calls TRBD1, which cannot be checked without DNA. The germline CDR1 and CDR2 sequences are SGHRS and YFSETQ. The CDR3 contains 16 residues. This chain's CDR3 is CASSSMAGRGADTQYF.

The chain has TRBV12-3 or TRBV12-4 and TRBJ1-1. The CDR3 runs to 14 residues. The CDR3 loop is CASSPSLTNTEAFF.

The chain uses TRBV5-1 and TRBJ2-2; TCRdb's D call of TRBD2 is untestable without DNA. Germline assignment: CDR1 SGHRS and CDR2 YFSETQ. This CDR3 spans 17 amino acids. The chain's CDR3 is CASSRSGLAGRTGELFF.

The chain links TRBV5-6 to TRBJ1-2; TCRdb designates TRBD1, a call that cannot be tested without DNA. CDR1 is SGHDT and CDR2 is YYEEEE in the germline V gene. CDR3 length: 17 residues. The CDR3 reads CASSLWPGGAAIYGYTF.

This chain joins TRBV5-1 and TRBJ2-5; the TRBD2 assignment by TCRdb is unverifiable without DNA. This CDR3 region has 18 residues. Germline assignment: CDR1 SGHRS and CDR2 YFSETQ. CDR3 loop: CASSLPGLAGGNQETQYF.

The chain couples TRBV12-3 or TRBV12-4 to TRBJ2-2; TCRdb's assignment of TRBD2 cannot be checked, as there is no DNA. The CDR3 sequence is 15 residues long. CDR3 region: CASSFQGGRTGELFF.